The next 27 T cell receptor beta chains were all read from a single sample in a study of cytomegalovirus exposure and HLA in healthy donors. Repertoires were generated with immunoSEQ multiplex PCR, while TCRdb's copy carries only in-frame clones and drops some. The sample consists of 250,000 to 400,000 clones, approximately 91% of them appearing once. Sequences were obtained from PBMCs. The receptor source for this set is a man between 25 and 39 years old in good health and CMV-seronegative.

The table lists this clone with a few counts. The V call is TRBV11-2, the J call TRBJ2-7, with 11 bases lining up with TRBD2. The CDR3 has 14 residues. V dropped 5 bases and J dropped 3; count of bases not matched to a gene: 3. CDR1 and CDR2 (germline): SGHAT, FQNNGV. The CDR3 nucleotides read TGTGCCAGCAGCCCTGGGACTAGCGGCTACGAGCAGTACTTC. It codes for CASSPGTSGYEQYF.

Turning to this clone: This same CDR3 is encoded by further DNA sequences in the sample. The chain couples TRBV29-1 to TRBJ2-7; 8 bases are shared with TRBD2. With V trimmed by 1 base and J by 3 bases, 2 bases remained unmatched. In germline, CDR1 is SQVTM, CDR2 ANQGSEA. CDR3 length: 13 residues. CDR3 amino acids: CSVEGSGDYEQYF. For the CDR3, the DNA is TGCAGCGTTGAAGGTAGCGGGGACTACGAGCAGTACTTC.

The genes are TRBV19 and TRBJ1-2; the match to TRBD1 covers 10 bases. V trimming: 4 bases; J trimming: 5 bases; junction bases outside the gene matches: 13. Germline values: CDR1 LNHDA, CDR2 SQIVND (reference sequence). This CDR3 has 17 amino acids. Written as DNA, the CDR3 is TGTGCCAGTAGTACCGGGGACAGGGGATCGTACGGGTATGGCTACACCTTC. Its protein product is CASSTGDRGSYGYGYTF.

The J gene is TRBJ1-3, the V gene TRBV5-4; D uncertain. V was cut by 6 bases and J by 3 bases, with 10 bases left in between. This CDR3 is built from 13 residues. CDR1 SGHNT and CDR2 YYREEE come from the germline V gene (reference sequence). The CDR3, as DNA: TGTGCCAGCAAACCGGTTTTTGGAAACACCATATATTTT. Translating gives CASKPVFGNTIYF.

The chain couples TRBV25-1 to TRBJ1-1, with TRBD1 matching 10 bases. CDR1 and CDR2 from the germline V gene are MGHDK and SYGVNS. The length of the CDR3 is 15 residues. Unmatched junction bases numbered 8, after V lost 5 bases and J lost 5 bases. CDR3 in amino acids: CASSRDRGYKTEAFF. The CDR3 region has the DNA TGTGCCAGCAGTCGGGACAGGGGTTATAAAACTGAAGCTTTCTTT.

This chain joins TRBV5-5 and TRBJ1-6; 9 nucleotides align to TRBD1. The germline CDR1 and CDR2 sequences are SGHKS and YYEKEE (reference sequence). The CDR3 has 14 amino acids. Germline trimming cut 2 bases from V and 9 bases from J; bases unmatched to any gene: 3. CDR3 region: CASSFRDRVSPLHF. CDR3 nucleotides: TGTGCCAGCAGCTTCCGGGACAGGGTTTCACCCCTCCACTTT.

This clone was seen many times. The chain carries TRBV7-2 and TRBJ1-6, with D maybe TRBD1 (5 bases). This CDR3 spans 16 amino acids. The V gene's germline CDR1 is SGHTA and CDR2 FQGNSA. V lost 5 bases and J 0 bases, leaving 11 bases between the germline ends. CDR3 protein: CASSDRQRSYNSPLHF. The CDR3, as DNA: TGTGCCAGCAGCGACCGACAGCGCTCCTATAATTCACCCCTCCACTTT.

The gene calls are TRBV4-1 and TRBJ1-5; no clear D. Germline V lookup: CDR1 MGHRA, CDR2 YSYEKL. Trimming took 2 bases from V and 1 from J, leaving 9 bases between them. The CDR3 is made up of 15 amino acids. The chain's CDR3 is CASSQSQASNQPQHF. CDR3 DNA sequence: TGCGCCAGCAGCCAATCGCAGGCAAGCAATCAGCCCCAGCATTTT.

This clone was observed many times. The chain combines TRBV19 with TRBJ2-1; 14 positions agree with TRBD2. This CDR3 is built from 14 residues. Germline values: CDR1 LNHDA, CDR2 SQIVND (reference sequence). V trimming: 4 bases; J trimming: 8 bases; junction bases outside the gene matches: 1. This CDR3 is CASSKGLAGDEQFF. The CDR3 DNA follows: TGTGCCAGTAGTAAGGGACTAGCGGGGGATGAGCAGTTCTTC.

Only a few counts were recorded for this clone. Here the CDR3 DNA reads TGCGCCAGCAGCCAAGTCCGAGGGAGCGGGTCCTACAATGAGCAGTTCTTC. Protein sequence: CASSQVRGSGSYNEQFF. J is TRBJ2-1 and V is TRBV4-3; maybe TRBD2 (6 bases). V was clipped by 1 base and J by 1 base, with 14 bases between them. Germline CDR1 reads LGHNA; CDR2 reads YSLEER. The CDR3 runs 17 residues.

The CDR3 sequence: CASSRPDSYSYTIYF. The CDR3 DNA is TGTGCCAGCAGCCGACCCGACAGCTACAGTTACACCATATATTTT. The rearrangement links TRBV14 to TRBJ1-3, with a weak D call TRBD1 (5 bases). Germline assignment: CDR1 SGHDN and CDR2 FVKESK. The V gene lost 4 bases and the J gene lost 8 bases, with 18 bases spanning the gap. The CDR3 is 15 residues long.

The chain has TRBV27 and TRBJ2-1, with a tentative D call TRBD1 (6 bases). The CDR3 is 14 residues long. V shed 5 bases and J shed 7 bases, with 15 bases lying between them. Germline CDR1 MNHEY, CDR2 SMNVEV (reference sequence). The CDR3 here is CASSIRDTFNEQFF. The CDR3 DNA reads TGTGCCAGCAGTATCCGGGACACCTTTAATGAGCAGTTCTTC.

The V gene is TRBV5-6, the J gene TRBJ1-5; 10 nucleotides agree with TRBD1. CDR3 length: 15 amino acids. J was trimmed by 4 bases and V by 2 bases; bases with no gene match: 3. The germline V gene encodes CDR1 SGHDT and CDR2 YYEEEE. In nucleotides, the CDR3 is TGTGCCAGCAGCTTCGGGACAGGGGATAATCAGCCCCAGCATTTT. This sequence encodes CASSFGTGDNQPQHF.

This chain connects TRBV29-1 to TRBJ1-4; a weak D match, TRBD1 (6 bases). Germline CDR1 reads SQVTM; CDR2 reads ANQGSEA. Trimming cost V 7 bases and J 5 bases, with 14 bases left between them. The CDR3 consists of 13 residues. The CDR3 loop is CSARDIRNEKLFF. The CDR3 DNA is TGCAGCGCCCGGGACATACGAAATGAAAAACTGTTTTTT.

The chain is built from TRBV27 and TRBJ2-1; 8 bases map to TRBD2. CDR1 is MNHEY and CDR2 is SMNVEV in the germline V gene (reference sequence). The J segment lost 8 bases and the V segment lost 3 bases, leaving 9 bases of the junction unmatched. CDR3 size: 15 residues. The chain's CDR3 is CASSFIGGVGDEQFF. In DNA, the CDR3 is TGTGCCAGCAGTTTCATCGGGGGGGTCGGGGATGAGCAGTTCTTC.

The chain couples TRBV5-6 to TRBJ2-1; TRBD2 aligns across 7 bases. Germline lookup yields CDR1 SGHDT and CDR2 YYEEEE. Germline trimming cut 3 bases from V and 3 bases from J; bases unmatched to any gene: 6. The CDR3 consists of 15 residues. This chain's CDR3 is CASSWVSSGYNEQFF. The CDR3 nucleotides are TGTGCCAGCAGCTGGGTCTCTAGCGGCTACAATGAGCAGTTCTTC. The entire variable domain, with the rest obtained from reference TRBV5-6 and TRBJ2-1, is as follows: DAGVTQSPTHLIKTRGQQVTLRCSPKSGHDTVSWYQQALGQGPQFIFQYYEEEERQRGNFPDRFSGHQFPNYSSELNVNALLLGDSALYLCASSWVSSGYNEQFFGPGTRLTVL.

The chain carries TRBV7-9 and TRBJ2-1; tentatively, D is TRBD1 (6 bases). The germline gives CDR1 SEHNR, CDR2 FQNEAQ (reference sequence). Trimming left V 5 bases short and J 9 bases short, with 11 bases between. The CDR3 sequence is 12 residues long. The CDR3 loop reads CASSQRGGEQFF. CDR3 nucleotides: TGTGCCAGCAGCCAACGAGGGGGTGAGCAGTTCTTC.

The chain uses TRBV5-6 and TRBJ2-1; 9 nucleotides line up with TRBD1. V trimming: 1 base; J trimming: 2 bases; junction bases outside the gene matches: 1. Germline values: CDR1 SGHDT, CDR2 YYEEEE. The CDR3 sequence is 15 residues long. CDR3 residues: CASSLRQGAYNEQFF. Here the CDR3 DNA reads TGTGCCAGCAGCTTGCGACAGGGGGCCTACAATGAGCAGTTCTTC.

The count of this clone is one. The rearrangement uses TRBV18 and TRBJ2-7; 9 nucleotides align to TRBD1. V gave up 8 bases and J gave up 3 bases; unmatched junction bases: 14. This CDR3 is 16 amino acids long. The germline V gene has CDR1 KGHSH and CDR2 LQKENI. The CDR3 is CASTGTGSESVYEQYF. CDR3 coding DNA: TGTGCCAGCACCGGGACAGGGTCTGAATCGGTCTACGAGCAGTACTTC.

This chain links TRBV25-1 with TRBJ2-1, with TRBD2 identical over 11 bases. Germline V lookup: CDR1 MGHDK, CDR2 SYGVNS. The CDR3 is 15 residues long. V lost 4 bases, J lost 7 bases, and 6 bases stayed unmatched. The CDR3 region has the DNA TGTGCCAGCAGTGGCGCGACTAGCGGGACAAATGAGCAGTTCTTC. It translates to CASSGATSGTNEQFF.

This clone turned up a few times. This chain joins TRBV2 and TRBJ2-7; D is possibly TRBD1 (5 bases). Germline V CDR1 and CDR2: SNHLY, FYNNEI. The CDR3 contains 16 residues. The germline V and J ends were trimmed by 5 bases and 0 bases, with 17 bases remaining between them. This CDR3 reads CASSPIAGWSSYEQYF. The CDR3 nucleotides read TGTGCCAGCAGTCCGATAGCAGGGTGGAGCTCCTACGAGCAGTACTTC.

V and J are TRBV5-4 and TRBJ1-1, with 7 positions matching TRBD1. The CDR3 length is 15 residues. Germline V lookup: CDR1 SGHNT, CDR2 YYREEE (reference sequence). The trim removed 0 bases at V and 1 base at J, leaving 3 bases unmatched. CDR3: CASSLGTGANTEAFF. CDR3 coding DNA: TGTGCCAGCAGCTTGGGGACAGGCGCGAACACTGAAGCTTTCTTT.

V is TRBV27 and J is TRBJ2-7, with TRBD1 identical over 11 bases. CDR1 and CDR2 from the germline V gene are MNHEY and SMNVEV (reference sequence). The CDR3 sequence is 14 residues long. The junction had 9 bases not matched to a gene; V was cut back by 8 bases and J by 6 bases. In nucleotides, the CDR3 is TGTGCCAGCGCGGACAGGGGGCGCGGGGGCGAGCAGTACTTC. Translated: CASADRGRGGEQYF.

The chain employs TRBV4-1 and TRBJ1-2; 7 positions agree with TRBD1. Germline V lookup: CDR1 MGHRA, CDR2 YSYEKL. The CDR3 spans 16 residues. Trimming at V came to 2 bases and at J to 2 bases, leaving 8 bases not matched to a gene. This chain's CDR3 is CASSQYGVGGNYGYTF. The CDR3 coding sequence is TGCGCCAGCAGCCAATATGGAGTAGGGGGCAACTATGGCTACACCTTC.

The V gene is TRBV6-5, the J gene TRBJ2-1; a weak D match, TRBD2 (7 bases). Trimming shortened V by 6 bases and J by 8 bases, and 17 bases separated the two germline ends. This CDR3 contains 14 residues. Germline V gene sequence: CDR1 MNHEY, CDR2 SVGAGI. CDR3 in DNA: TGTGCCAGCAGGCAGACGGGGGGCTTCTATGAGCAGTTCTTC. Its protein product is CASRQTGGFYEQFF.

This chain uses TRBV29-1 with TRBJ1-1, with 9 bases lining up with TRBD1. This CDR3 comprises 15 residues. J gave up 5 bases and V 7 bases, and 14 bases lay outside the gene matches. Germline CDR1 and CDR2: SQVTM and ANQGSEA. CDR3 sequence: CSGKDQQGAKTEAFF. DNA of the CDR3: TGCAGCGGCAAGGACCAACAGGGGGCTAAGACTGAAGCTTTCTTT.

This clone appeared a single time. The chain links TRBV7-9 to TRBJ2-1, with 7 positions matching TRBD2. After removal of 1 base from V and 5 bases from J, the junction contained 5 bases not matched to a gene. CDR3 length: 15 residues. The germline CDR1 and CDR2 sequences are SEHNR and FQNEAQ (reference sequence). The CDR3 region is CASSLVLADNNEQFF. CDR3 sequence (DNA): TGTGCCAGCAGCTTAGTTCTAGCGGACAACAATGAGCAGTTCTTC.